Below, 25 T cell receptor beta chains from the same sample are listed, as sequenced in a study of T-cell reconstitution after alpha-beta-depleted transplantation in children. This sample's TCRbeta library carried unique molecular identifier barcodes. Each CDR3 protein gets one entry after TCRdb re-called the PCR reads with MiXCR. The data hold around 15,000 distinct CDR3 sequences, with approximately 5.3% observed a single time. The material was PBMCs, obtained before TCRalphabeta/CD19-depleted stem cell transplant. These receptors originate from a boy between 10 and 17 years old with acute lymphoblastic leukemia, due to receive a stem cell transplant.

This clonotype occurred many times. The chain carries TRBV19 and TRBJ2-1, with D possibly matching TRBD2 (6 bases). The CDR3 spans 14 residues. Germline CDR1 and CDR2: LNHDA and SQIVND (reference sequence). The V end was cut by 2 bases, the J end by 2 bases, with 7 bases between. For the CDR3, the DNA is TGTGCCAGTAGTATATCTAGCGCCTACAATGAGCAGTTCTTC. It translates to CASSISSAYNEQFF.

CDR3 nucleotides: TGTGCCAGCAGCTGGACAGGGGTTCCAGAGACCCAGTACTTC. This sequence encodes CASSWTGVPETQYF. The rearrangement joins TRBV5-4 to TRBJ2-5; 9 bases are a match to TRBD1. From germline, CDR1 is SGHNT and CDR2 YYREEE (reference sequence). After removal of 3 bases from V and 4 bases from J, the junction contained 4 bases not matched to a gene. The CDR3 consists of 14 residues.

This clonotype was seen ten or more times. The genes are TRBV7-2 and TRBJ2-5, with 9 bases fitting TRBD2. Germline-derived CDR1 and CDR2 are SGHTA and FQGNSA. The CDR3 spans 17 residues. The J segment lost 1 base and the V segment lost 1 base, leaving 7 bases of the junction unmatched. The CDR3 is CASSLGGAGGRQETQYF. For the CDR3, the DNA is TGTGCCAGCAGCTTAGGGGGAGCGGGGGGACGCCAAGAGACCCAGTACTTC.

This clonotype is medium-sized. The chain carries TRBV7-9 and TRBJ2-7; D uncertain. Trimming took 2 bases from V and 5 from J, leaving 7 bases between them. The length of the CDR3 is 12 residues. CDR1 is SEHNR, CDR2 FQNEAQ, per germline (reference sequence). The CDR3 loop reads CASSLNPHEQYF. CDR3 DNA: TGTGCCAGCAGCTTAAATCCGCACGAGCAGTACTTC.

By share, this clonotype counts as medium-sized. The rearrangement uses TRBV9 and TRBJ1-5; D remains unclear. The germline V and J ends were trimmed by 4 bases and 4 bases, with 9 bases remaining between them. In germline, CDR1 is SGDLS, CDR2 YYNGEE. The CDR3 has 13 residues. CDR3 nucleotide sequence: TGTGCCAGCAGCCCCGGGAGTAATCAGCCCCAGCATTTT. It is translated as CASSPGSNQPQHF.

There are many counts of this clonotype. This rearrangement joins TRBV7-2 to TRBJ2-4; D gene uncertain. The CDR3 totals 17 residues. Germline V gene sequence: CDR1 SGHTA, CDR2 FQGNSA. V was trimmed by 5 bases and J by 0 bases, leaving 17 bases between them. The CDR3: CASSPQPGRIAKNIQYF. As DNA, the CDR3 is TGTGCCAGCAGCCCCCAACCCGGACGGATAGCCAAAAACATTCAGTACTTC.

This clonotype was counted at least ten times. The V call is TRBV29-1, the J call TRBJ1-4; 7 bases map to TRBD1. Trimming removed 6 bases from V and 6 bases from J; junction bases left unmatched: 10. This CDR3 has 14 amino acids. CDR1 SQVTM and CDR2 ANQGSEA come from the germline V gene. The CDR3 region is CSVQMGQIYEKLFF. In DNA form, the CDR3 reads TGCAGCGTCCAAATGGGACAGATCTATGAAAAACTGTTTTTT.

This clonotype occurred many times. This rearrangement joins TRBV18 to TRBJ2-5; 8 bases map to TRBD1. There are 15 residues in the CDR3. Losses at the gene ends were 6 bases for V and 7 bases for J; bases not matched to a gene: 13. Looked up from germline, CDR1 is KGHSH and CDR2 is LQKENI. The CDR3 bases are TGTGCCAGCTCCCGGACCGGGACAGGTAGGAGGACCCAGTACTTC. This encodes CASSRTGTGRRTQYF.

This clonotype is classed as medium-sized (0.01 to 0.1%). The chain links TRBV6-5 to TRBJ2-7; TRBD1 or TRBD2 may be the D gene (5 bases each). The V end lost 7 bases, the J end lost 4 bases, and 14 bases lay between the germline ends. Germline loops: CDR1 MNHEY, CDR2 SVGAGI. The CDR3 spans 13 residues. In DNA, the CDR3 is TGTGCCAGCACGGCCGGGACCAAATACGAGCAGTACTTC. Translation gives CASTAGTKYEQYF.

This clonotype occurred many times. This chain uses TRBV13 with TRBJ2-7; TRBD1 or TRBD2 may be the D gene (6 bases each). The CDR3 extends over 16 amino acids. The V and J ends lost 5 bases and 0 bases respectively, with 17 bases between them. Germline CDR1 PRHDT, CDR2 FYEKMQ (reference sequence). For the CDR3, the DNA is TGTGCCAGCAGCCCTAGGGGGAGGCCTAGCTCCTACGAGCAGTACTTC. This translates into CASSPRGRPSSYEQYF.

This clonotype is deemed medium-sized. The chain is built from TRBV11-2 and TRBJ2-1; TRBD1 aligns across 10 bases. Germline assignment: CDR1 SGHAT and CDR2 FQNNGV. The CDR3 has 16 residues. The ends lost 5 bases at V and 4 bases at J; junction bases unmatched: 8. The CDR3, as DNA: TGTGCCAGCAGCCCAGGTGGGACAGGGGCATACAATGAGCAGTTCTTC. Its translation: CASSPGGTGAYNEQFF.

This clonotype has at least ten counts. The rearrangement links TRBV4-2 to TRBJ2-3, with TRBD2 identical over 10 bases. Germline lookup yields CDR1 LGHNA and CDR2 YNFKEQ. V dropped 5 bases and J dropped 4; count of bases not matched to a gene: 21. The CDR3 extends over 20 amino acids. The CDR3 coding sequence is TGTGCCAGCAGCAGATCGACGGGACTAGCGCCCGGAGGGGCTGCAGATACGCAGTATTTT. It yields the protein CASSRSTGLAPGGAADTQYF.

In this sample, this clonotype turned up many times. The genes are TRBV20-1 and TRBJ1-4; D may be TRBD1 (6 bases). Germline assignment: CDR1 DFQATT and CDR2 SNEGSKA (reference sequence). V was trimmed by 3 bases and J by 10 bases, leaving 18 bases between them. The CDR3 extends over 14 amino acids. CDR3 loop: CSASREGGLRKLFF. The CDR3 DNA reads as TGCAGTGCTAGCCGAGAGGGGGGACTGCGAAAACTGTTTTTT.

At least ten counts were recorded for this clonotype. The rearrangement joins TRBV5-6 to TRBJ2-7; tentative D call: TRBD1 (6 bases). Germline CDR1 reads SGHDT; CDR2 reads YYEEEE. V was pared by 0 bases and J by 9 bases, with 16 bases between. The CDR3 covers 14 residues. The chain's CDR3 is CASSLGDTLGRQYF. CDR3 nucleotide sequence: TGTGCCAGCAGCTTGGGGGACACCCTCGGAAGGCAGTACTTC. The full variable domain, in which reference TRBV5-6 and TRBJ2-7 provide the parts outside the CDR3, is DAGVTQSPTHLIKTRGQQVTLRCSPKSGHDTVSWYQQALGQGPQFIFQYYEEEERQRGNFPDRFSGHQFPNYSSELNVNALLLGDSALYLCASSLGDTLGRQYFGPGTRLTVT.

In its sample, this clonotype ranks as medium-sized. The rearrangement joins TRBV12-3 or TRBV12-4 to TRBJ2-7; D could derive from TRBD1 or TRBD2 (5 bases each). V was trimmed by 5 bases and J by 6 bases, leaving 17 bases between them. The CDR3 extends over 14 amino acids. Written as DNA, the CDR3 is TGTGCCAGCAGTCCCCAGGGCCTAGCAGCCGAGCAGTACTTC. This codes for CASSPQGLAAEQYF.

This clonotype was picked up many times. V usage is TRBV11-3 and J usage is TRBJ1-4; the D gene is possibly TRBD1 (6 bases). V lost 1 base to trimming and J lost 6 bases, with 21 bases between them. CDR1 is SGHNT and CDR2 is YENEEA in the germline V gene. The CDR3 has 18 amino acids. The CDR3 region has the DNA TGTGCCAGCAGCTTAGGGGCAGGGGAGGGTAGATGGTATGAAAAACTGTTTTTT. Protein: CASSLGAGEGRWYEKLFF.

This clonotype is labeled as medium-sized. This chain uses TRBV5-1 with TRBJ2-4; a possible D gene is TRBD1 (5 bases). V was cut by 0 bases and J by 5 bases, with 12 bases left in between. The germline V gene encodes CDR1 SGHRS and CDR2 YFSETQ. CDR3 size: 15 residues. The CDR3 nucleotides read TGCGCCAGCAGCTTGGCCCCAGGGAATGAAAACATTCAGTACTTC. It codes for CASSLAPGNENIQYF.

This clonotype was picked up many times. The CDR3 nucleotides read TGTGCCAGTAGTCCCGGTCCTAGAGAGACCCAGTACTTC. Translated: CASSPGPRETQYF. The chain joins TRBV19 to TRBJ2-5; D is ambiguous. V was clipped by 5 bases and J by 4 bases, with 11 bases between them. The germline V gene encodes CDR1 LNHDA and CDR2 SQIVND (reference sequence). The CDR3 sequence is 13 residues long.

This clonotype was recorded at least ten times. The J gene is TRBJ1-6, the V gene TRBV12-3 or TRBV12-4, with D hard to call. The CDR3 sequence is 14 residues long. With 3 bases removed from V and 3 bases from J, the gap between germline ends came to 6 bases. The CDR3 DNA follows: TGTGCCAGCAGTTTTGGGGTCTATAATTCACCCCTCCACTTT. Translated: CASSFGVYNSPLHF.

This clonotype was detected many times. This chain connects TRBV7-9 to TRBJ2-3; D perhaps matches TRBD2 (6 bases). Germline loops: CDR1 SEHNR, CDR2 FQNEAQ (reference sequence). The V and J ends lost 8 bases and 2 bases respectively, with 8 bases between them. The CDR3 is made up of 12 amino acids. In DNA form, the CDR3 reads TGTGCCAGCCGCGGGAACACAGATACGCAGTATTTT. This gives the protein CASRGNTDTQYF.

This clonotype was recorded at least ten times. The genes are TRBV6-5 and TRBJ2-3, with TRBD2 as a possible D gene (7 bases). With 2 bases removed from V and 6 bases from J, the gap between germline ends came to 15 bases. The germline V gene encodes CDR1 MNHEY and CDR2 SVGAGI. The CDR3 runs to 15 residues. The DNA for the CDR3 is TGTGCCAGCAGTTACGGAGGGGGGGCGGGGGATACGCAGTATTTT. Its translation is CASSYGGGAGDTQYF.

This clonotype is medium-sized. The chain employs TRBV12-3 or TRBV12-4 and TRBJ2-1; 7 nucleotides agree with TRBD2. Losses at the gene ends were 4 bases for V and 0 bases for J; bases not matched to a gene: 9. The CDR3 totals 17 residues. The CDR3 DNA reads TGTGCCAGCAGTTCCGGGTTGGGAGGGAGCTCCTACAATGAGCAGTTCTTC. Amino acid sequence: CASSSGLGGSSYNEQFF.

In its sample, this clonotype ranks as medium-sized. The chain carries TRBV18 and TRBJ2-3, with TRBD2 as a possible D gene (5 bases). Germline V gives CDR1 KGHSH, CDR2 LQKENI. The CDR3 spans 13 residues. Trimming stripped 5 bases from V and 6 bases from J, with 12 bases between. The CDR3 sequence is CASSSVPGDTQYF. In nucleotides, the CDR3 is TGTGCCAGCTCATCGGTCCCGGGGGATACGCAGTATTTT.

This clonotype is judged medium-sized. The chain links TRBV20-1 to TRBJ1-5; 7 bases agree with TRBD1. The CDR3 consists of 16 residues. Germline V gene data show CDR1 as DFQATT and CDR2 as SNEGSKA (reference sequence). The V gene end was trimmed by 0 bases and the J gene end by 3 bases; junction bases not matched to a gene: 8. CDR3 region: CSARELPGGTNQPQHF. The CDR3 DNA is TGCAGTGCTAGAGAGTTGCCAGGGGGTACCAATCAGCCCCAGCATTTT.

This clonotype was detected many times. Germline and junction disagree at one end, which may indicate a read error. J is TRBJ2-5 and V is TRBV7-3, with D possibly matching TRBD2 (7 bases). Germline V gives CDR1 SGHTA, CDR2 FQGTGA. The CDR3 has 15 residues. CDR3 nucleotide sequence: TGTGCCAGCAGCCCAATAGGGGGGGCAGGGGAGACCGAGTACTTC. Protein: CASSPIGGAGETEYF. Full variable domain (missing parts from reference TRBV7-3 and TRBJ2-5): GAGVSQTPSNKVTEKGKYVELRCDPISGHTALYWYRQSLGQGPEFLIYFQGTGAADDSGLPNDRFFAVRPEGSVSTLKIQRTERGDSAVYLCASSPIGGAGETEYFGPGTRLLVL.